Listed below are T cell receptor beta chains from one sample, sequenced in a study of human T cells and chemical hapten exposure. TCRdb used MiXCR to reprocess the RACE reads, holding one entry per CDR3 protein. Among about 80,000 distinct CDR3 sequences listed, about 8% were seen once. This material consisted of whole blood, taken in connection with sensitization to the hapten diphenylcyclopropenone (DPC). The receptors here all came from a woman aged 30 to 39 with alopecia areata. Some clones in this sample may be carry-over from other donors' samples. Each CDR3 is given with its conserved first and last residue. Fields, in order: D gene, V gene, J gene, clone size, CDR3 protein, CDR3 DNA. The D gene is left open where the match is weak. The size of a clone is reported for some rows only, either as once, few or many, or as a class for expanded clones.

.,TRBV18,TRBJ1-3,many,CASSTGPAGNTIYF,TGTGCCAGCTCCACGGGTCCAGCTGGAAACACCATATATTTT
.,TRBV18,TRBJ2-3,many,CASSPIRYRTPRTDTQYF,TGTGCCAGCTCACCAATACGATATCGGACGCCAAGGACAGATACGCAGTATTTT
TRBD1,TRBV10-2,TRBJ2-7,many,CASSLDRAEYEQYF,TGCGCCAGCAGCCTGGACAGGGCGGAGTACGAGCAGTACTTC
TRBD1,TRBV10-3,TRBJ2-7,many,CAISFGQGHEQYF,TGTGCCATCAGTTTCGGACAGGGCCACGAGCAGTACTTC
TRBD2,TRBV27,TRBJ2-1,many,CASSLYPLAGGANEQFF,TGTGCCAGCAGTTTGTACCCACTAGCGGGGGGAGCCAATGAGCAGTTCTTC
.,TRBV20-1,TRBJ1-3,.,CSARDGGGSMSWNTIYF,TGCAGTGCTAGAGATGGGGGGGGGTCGATGTCGTGGAACACCATATATTTT
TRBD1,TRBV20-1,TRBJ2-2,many,CSASDREAGELFF,TGCAGTGCTTCGGACAGGGAAGCCGGGGAGCTGTTTTTT
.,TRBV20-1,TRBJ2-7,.,CSARHQRTDEQYF,TGCAGTGCTAGACATCAAAGAACCGACGAGCAGTACTTC
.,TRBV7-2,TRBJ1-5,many,CASSYTQGQPQHF,TGTGCCAGCAGCTACACCCAAGGGCAGCCCCAGCATTTT
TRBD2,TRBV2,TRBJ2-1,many,CASSEAAWTSGLNEQFF,TGTGCCAGCAGTGAAGCTGCTTGGACTAGCGGGCTCAATGAGCAGTTCTTC
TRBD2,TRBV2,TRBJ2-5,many,CASSVPAGGSEETQYF,TGTGCCAGCAGTGTGCCCGCGGGGGGCTCGGAAGAGACCCAGTACTTC
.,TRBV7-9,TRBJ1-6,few,CASSLVGGGPLHF,TGTGCCAGCAGCTTAGTGGGGGGGGGACCCCTCCACTTT
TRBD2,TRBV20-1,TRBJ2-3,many,CSARDIGLAVQYF,TGCAGTGCTAGAGATATCGGACTAGCAGTGCAGTATTTT
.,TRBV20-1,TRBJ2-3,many,CSARVTGTDTQYF,TGCAGTGCTAGGGTTACGGGCACAGATACGCAGTATTTT
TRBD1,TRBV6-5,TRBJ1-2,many,CASSPDRGTYGYTF,TGTGCCAGCAGTCCCGACAGGGGGACCTATGGCTACACCTTC
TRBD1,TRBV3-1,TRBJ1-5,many,CASSRGQGGYQPQHF,TGTGCCAGCAGCCGCGGACAGGGTGGTTATCAGCCCCAGCATTTT
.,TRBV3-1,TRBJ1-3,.,CASSPGERRRNTIYF,TGTGCCAGCAGCCCAGGGGAGCGGAGGCGAAACACCATATATTTT
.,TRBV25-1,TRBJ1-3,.,CASTSGADSSGNTIYF,TGTGCCAGCACCTCCGGCGCGGATAGCTCTGGAAACACCATATATTTT
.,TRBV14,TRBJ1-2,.,CASSQDRHGTSGYTF,TGTGCCAGCAGCCAAGATCGTCACGGGACGTCTGGCTACACCTTC
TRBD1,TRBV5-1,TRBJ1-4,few,CASSSGQGWIGEKLFF,TGCGCCAGCAGCTCTGGACAGGGTTGGATTGGTGAAAAACTGTTTTTT
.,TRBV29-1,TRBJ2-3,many,CSVGGPYTDTQYF,TGCAGCGTCGGGGGGCCCTACACAGATACGCAGTATTTT
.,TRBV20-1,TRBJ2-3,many,CSAPHRADYRDTQYF,TGCAGTGCCCCCCACCGGGCCGACTACAGAGATACGCAGTATTTT
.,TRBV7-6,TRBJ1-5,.,CASSLNRAGQPQHF,TGTGCCAGCAGCTTAAATCGGGCGGGGCAGCCCCAGCATTTT
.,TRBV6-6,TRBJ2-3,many,CASITEARNTQYF,TGTGCCAGCATAACAGAGGCCCGAAATACGCAGTATTTT
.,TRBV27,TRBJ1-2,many,CASSWSSNYGYTF,TGTGCCAGCAGTTGGTCCAGTAACTATGGCTACACCTTC
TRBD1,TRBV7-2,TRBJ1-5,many,CASSSTGRNQPQHF,TGTGCCAGCAGCTCGACAGGGCGCAATCAGCCCCAGCATTTT
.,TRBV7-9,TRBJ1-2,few,CASSLEGRRGAGGYTF,TGTGCCAGCAGCTTAGAGGGCCGACGGGGGGCAGGAGGCTACACCTTC
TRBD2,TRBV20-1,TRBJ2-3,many,CSALGLADTDTQYF,TGCAGTGCTTTGGGACTAGCGGACACAGATACGCAGTATTTT
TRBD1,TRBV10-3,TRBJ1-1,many,CAISETTTGATEAFF,TGTGCCATCAGTGAGACGACTACAGGGGCCACTGAAGCTTTCTTT
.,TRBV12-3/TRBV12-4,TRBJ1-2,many,CASSLLEGGLDGYTF,TGTGCCAGCAGTTTACTGGAGGGGGGACTGGATGGCTACACCTTC